This T cell receptor (beta chain) was captured in a study of T cell responses to AZD1222 COVID-19 vaccine. Findings and caveats of the study: The number of AZD1222 recipients seropositive at baseline was only six. Among spike-specific TCRs, nearly half reportedly target unmutated variant regions.

To note about this clone: What it binds is unknown.

Germline V CDR1 and CDR2: SGHNT, YYREEE (reference sequence). The CDR3 is made up of 15 amino acids. Trimming removed 0 bases at V and 0 bases at J, with 9 bases between. Measured with immunoSEQ multiplex PCR; TCRdb has only the in-frame clones, and not every one. The sample has 140,000 or so clones, roughly 93% seen once. V gene TRBV5-4 combines with J gene TRBJ1-1; D is uncertain. This receptor was identified in an adult who had recovered from COVID-19. The sequences come from peripheral blood, collected after recovery from COVID-19. As DNA, the CDR3 is TGTGCCAGCAGCTTGGCCGGCAGGTTGAACACTGAAGCTTTCTTT. Residues: CASSLAGRLNTEAFF.